This TCR beta chain was documented in a study of CD8 T cells in ankylosing spondylitis (dated by TCRdb to about 2017). General notes on the study: The study set out to find disease-linked TCR variants by profiling T cell receptor beta repertoires in ankylosing spondylitis patients and healthy donors. The full study cohort comprised about 25 ankylosing spondylitis patients and roughly 110 healthy donors. Samples of peripheral blood were taken, and for ankylosing spondylitis patients, synovial fluid was collected as well.

CDR1 SGHVS and CDR2 FQNEAQ were looked up in the germline V gene. Trimming at the junction amounts to 1 base on V and 4 bases on J, and the germline ends lie 18 bases apart. The CDR3 spans 17 residues, from the cysteine through the phenylalanine. Left in the record is the CDR3 DNA by itself, 51 bases read in frame from the first base. Data came from an Illumina HiSeq 2500. Quantitative 5'-RACE with molecular barcodes was used to prepare TCR beta libraries. The study's processing was this. To identify disease-linked TCR variants, a new computational method was used, one built on a probabilistic model of VDJ rearrangement. The public reads were quality trimmed at Q25 with fastp and then assembled into clones with MiXCR by TCRdb, keeping productive beta chains. Identical CDR3 proteins give one entry, which carries the most common genes and DNA. The V and J calls, along with clone size, are taken from TCRdb and not from the paper's own processing. This sample comprises more than 150,000 distinct CDR3 sequences, about 18% of them detected only once. Jointly, the top ten make up 4.3% of the sample.

There are many counts of this clonotype. Its antigen is still unknown. There are no base qualities to consult, and no much larger clone falls within one base. What the work shows at the level of the full study, not this receptor alone: Some motif variants had previously been reported in the synovial fluid and blood of reactive arthritis patients, which suggests shared mechanisms of disease initiation. Blood from ankylosing spondylitis patients appeared to be characterized by a TCR beta motif made up of 8 or 9 highly homologous amino acid variants. In peripheral blood, the disease-linked clones were found at relatively low frequencies and had a CD8+ phenotype. According to the report, matched synovial fluid samples from ankylosing spondylitis patients were significantly enriched for the disease-linked clones.

This receptor was obtained from a male donor under 30 with ankylosing spondylitis or in good health (not recorded which). Donor details come from another sample of the same person, matched by shared clones. Sequencing used blood, either unsorted or a sorted T cell fraction (not recorded which). Recombination connected TRBV7-8 to TRBJ2-3, with no confident D gene call. The nucleotide sequence is TGTGCCAGCAGCTTAGGTGCGGCCCTGAGCGCCGCAGATACGCAGTATTTT. This sequence encodes CASSLGAALSAADTQYF.